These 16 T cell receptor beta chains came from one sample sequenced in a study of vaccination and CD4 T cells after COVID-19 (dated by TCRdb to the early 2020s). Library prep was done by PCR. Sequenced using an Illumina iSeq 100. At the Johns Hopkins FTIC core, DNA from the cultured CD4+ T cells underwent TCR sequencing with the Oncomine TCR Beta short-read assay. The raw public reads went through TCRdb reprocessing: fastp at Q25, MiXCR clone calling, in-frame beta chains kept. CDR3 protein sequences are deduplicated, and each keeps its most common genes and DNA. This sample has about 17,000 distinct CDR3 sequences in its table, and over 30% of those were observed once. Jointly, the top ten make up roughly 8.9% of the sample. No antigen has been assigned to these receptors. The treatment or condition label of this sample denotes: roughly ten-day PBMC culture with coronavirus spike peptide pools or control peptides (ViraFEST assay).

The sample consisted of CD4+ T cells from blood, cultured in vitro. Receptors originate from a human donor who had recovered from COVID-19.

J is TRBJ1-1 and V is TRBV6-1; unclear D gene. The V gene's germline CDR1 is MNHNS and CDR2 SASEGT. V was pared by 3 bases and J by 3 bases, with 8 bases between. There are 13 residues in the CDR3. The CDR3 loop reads CASSEHGDTEAFF. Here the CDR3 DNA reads TGTGCCAGCAGTGAGCATGGGGACACTGAAGCTTTCTTT.

Here the CDR3 DNA reads TGTGCCAGCTCACCCATGGAGCTACAGGTTGGCGAGCAGTACTTC. Its translation is CASSPMELQVGEQYF. The V call is TRBV18, the J call TRBJ2-7; D possibly corresponds to TRBD1 (5 bases). There are 15 residues in the CDR3. V was pared by 3 bases and J by 6 bases, with 18 bases between. In germline, CDR1 is KGHSH, CDR2 LQKENI.

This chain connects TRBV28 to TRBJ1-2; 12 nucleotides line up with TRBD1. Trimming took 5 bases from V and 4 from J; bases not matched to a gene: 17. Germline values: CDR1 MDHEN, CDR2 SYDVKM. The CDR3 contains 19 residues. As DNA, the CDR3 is TGTGCCAGCAGTGTTCGAACCGGGACAGGGGGCGCAAGGGGCTATGGCTACACCTTC. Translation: CASSVRTGTGGARGYGYTF.

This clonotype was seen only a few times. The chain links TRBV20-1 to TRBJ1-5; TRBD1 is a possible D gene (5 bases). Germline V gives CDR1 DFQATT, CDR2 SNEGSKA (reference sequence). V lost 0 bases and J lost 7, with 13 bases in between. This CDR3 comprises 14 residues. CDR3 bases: TGCAGTGCTAGAGATGTGGCAGGGTTACAGCCCCAGCATTTT. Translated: CSARDVAGLQPQHF.

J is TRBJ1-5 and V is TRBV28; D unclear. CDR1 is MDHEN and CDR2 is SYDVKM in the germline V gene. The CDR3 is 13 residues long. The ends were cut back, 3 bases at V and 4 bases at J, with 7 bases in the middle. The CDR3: CASSFGINQPQHF. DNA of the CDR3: TGTGCCAGCAGTTTTGGGATAAATCAGCCCCAGCATTTT.

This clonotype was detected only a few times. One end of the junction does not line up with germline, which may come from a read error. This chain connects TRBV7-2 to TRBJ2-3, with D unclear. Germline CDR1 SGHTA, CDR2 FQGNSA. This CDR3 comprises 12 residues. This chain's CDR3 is CASSLGEHTQYF. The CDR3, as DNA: TGTGCCAGCAGTTTAGGAGAGCATACGCAGTATTTT.

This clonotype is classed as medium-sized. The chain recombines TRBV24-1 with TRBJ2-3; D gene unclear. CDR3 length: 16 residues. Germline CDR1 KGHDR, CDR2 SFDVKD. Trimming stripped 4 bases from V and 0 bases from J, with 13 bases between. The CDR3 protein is CATSDVDTASTDTQYF. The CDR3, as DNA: TGTGCCACCAGTGACGTTGACACAGCTAGCACAGATACGCAGTATTTT.

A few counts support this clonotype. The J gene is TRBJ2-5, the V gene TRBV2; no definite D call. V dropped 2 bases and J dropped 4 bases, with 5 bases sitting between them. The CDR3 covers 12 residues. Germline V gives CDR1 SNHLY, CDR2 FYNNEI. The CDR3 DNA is TGTGCCAGCAGTGAAATAGGAGAGACCCAGTACTTC. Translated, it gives CASSEIGETQYF. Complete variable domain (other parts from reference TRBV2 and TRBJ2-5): EPEVTQTPSHQVTQMGQEVILRCVPISNHLYFYWYRQILGQKVEFLVSFYNNEISEKSEIFDDQFSVERPDGSNFTLKIRSTKLEDSAMYFCASSEIGETQYFGPGTRLLVL.

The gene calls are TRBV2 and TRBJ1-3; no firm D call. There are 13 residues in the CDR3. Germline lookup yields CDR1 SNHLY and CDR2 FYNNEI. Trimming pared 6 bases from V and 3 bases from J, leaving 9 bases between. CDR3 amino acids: CASRADVGNTIYF. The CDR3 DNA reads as TGTGCCAGCAGGGCGGACGTTGGAAACACCATATATTTT.

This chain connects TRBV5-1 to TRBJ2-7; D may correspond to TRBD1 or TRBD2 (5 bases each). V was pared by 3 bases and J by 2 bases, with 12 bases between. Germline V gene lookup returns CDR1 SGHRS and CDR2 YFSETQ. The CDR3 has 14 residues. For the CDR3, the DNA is TGCGCCAGCAGCTCCTCGGGACCGCCCTACGAGCAGTACTTC. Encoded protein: CASSSSGPPYEQYF.

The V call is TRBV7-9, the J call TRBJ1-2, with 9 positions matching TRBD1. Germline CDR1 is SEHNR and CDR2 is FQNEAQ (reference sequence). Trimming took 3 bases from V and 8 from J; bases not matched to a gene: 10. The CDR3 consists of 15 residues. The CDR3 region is CASSFGGGQGGGYTF. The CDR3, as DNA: TGTGCCAGCAGCTTTGGCGGGGGACAGGGTGGCGGCTACACCTTC.

Written as DNA, the CDR3 is TGTGCCAGCACGGGCGGGGGAGCCCGACCCCCCGAGCAGTACTTC. Translation: CASTGGGARPPEQYF. The chain links TRBV7-2 to TRBJ2-7; 7 nucleotides match TRBD2. V shed 7 bases and J 6 bases; nucleotides not matched to a gene: 15. This CDR3 has 15 residues. CDR1 and CDR2 from the germline V gene are SGHTA and FQGNSA.

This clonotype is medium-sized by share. CDR3 bases: TGTGCCAGCAGCTCCAATCTAAGGGATACGCAGTATTTT. Protein: CASSSNLRDTQYF. The chain links TRBV7-7 to TRBJ2-3, with D unclear. V was clipped by 4 bases and J by 6 bases, with 11 bases between them. This CDR3 comprises 13 residues. Germline CDR1 is SSHAT and CDR2 is FNYEAQ (reference sequence).

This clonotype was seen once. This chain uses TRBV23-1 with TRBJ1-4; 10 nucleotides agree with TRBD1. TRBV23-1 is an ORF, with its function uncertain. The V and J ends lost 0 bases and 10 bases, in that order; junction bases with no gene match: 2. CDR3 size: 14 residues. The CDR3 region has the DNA TGCGCCAGCAGTCAATCTAGGGACAGGGGAAAACTGTTTTTT. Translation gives CASSQSRDRGKLFF.

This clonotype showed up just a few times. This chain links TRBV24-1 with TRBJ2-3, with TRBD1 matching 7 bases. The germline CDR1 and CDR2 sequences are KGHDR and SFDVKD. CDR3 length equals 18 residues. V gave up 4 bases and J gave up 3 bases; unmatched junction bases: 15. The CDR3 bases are TGTGCCACCAGTGACTCCAGCAGGGGGACGCCCCTTACAGATACGCAGTATTTT. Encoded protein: CATSDSSRGTPLTDTQYF.

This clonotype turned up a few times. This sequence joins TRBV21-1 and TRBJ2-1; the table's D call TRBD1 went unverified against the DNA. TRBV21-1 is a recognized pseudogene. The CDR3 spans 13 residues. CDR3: CASSKTGQDEQFF. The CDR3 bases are TGTGCCAGCAGCAAAACAGGGCAGGATGAGCAGTTCTTC.